This TCR beta chain derives from a study of Ad26.COV2.S vaccination and SARS-CoV-2 variants. Data came from immunoSEQ multiplex PCR; TCRdb stores just in-frame clones and leaves some out. The table includes hundreds of thousands of clones, 80% to 90% detected once. V was clipped by 5 bases and J by 6 bases, with 10 bases between them. The CDR3 is 13 residues long. Germline V gene sequence: CDR1 SEHNR, CDR2 FQNEAQ (reference sequence). The sample's treatment: about 20 received Ad26.COV2.S at low or high dose, single or two shots; roughly five received placebo; per-sample allocation not given. Vaccine and placebo recipients were sampled on day 63 after the first injection.

This receptor was identified in a person aged 18-60 years who received the Ad26.COV2.S COVID-19 vaccine or a placebo. J is TRBJ2-2 and V is TRBV7-9, with a possible D match to TRBD2 (6 bases). The source was peripheral blood, collected in a trial of Ad26.COV2.S vaccine versus placebo. Here the CDR3 reads CASSPREAGELFF. The CDR3 coding sequence is TGTGCCAGCAGCCCAAGGGAGGCCGGGGAGCTGTTTTTT.